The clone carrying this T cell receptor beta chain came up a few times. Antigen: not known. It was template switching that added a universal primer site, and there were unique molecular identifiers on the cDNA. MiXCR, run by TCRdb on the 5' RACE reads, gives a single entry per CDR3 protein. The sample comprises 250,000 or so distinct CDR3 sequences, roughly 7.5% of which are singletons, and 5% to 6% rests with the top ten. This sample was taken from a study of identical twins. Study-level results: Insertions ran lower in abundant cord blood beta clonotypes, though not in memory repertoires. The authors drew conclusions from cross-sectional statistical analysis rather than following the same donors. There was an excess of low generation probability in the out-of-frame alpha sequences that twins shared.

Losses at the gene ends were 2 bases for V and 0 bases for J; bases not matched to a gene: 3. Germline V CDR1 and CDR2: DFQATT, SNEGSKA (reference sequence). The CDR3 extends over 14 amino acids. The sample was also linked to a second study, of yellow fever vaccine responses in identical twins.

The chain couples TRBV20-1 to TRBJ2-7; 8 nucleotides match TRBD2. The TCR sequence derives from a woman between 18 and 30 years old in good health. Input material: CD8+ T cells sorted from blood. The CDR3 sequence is CSARSTSGSYEQYF. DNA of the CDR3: TGCAGTGCTAGATCAACTAGCGGCTCCTACGAGCAGTACTTC.